This T cell receptor beta chain originates from a study of blood T cell repertoires in COVID-19. The method was immunoSEQ multiplex PCR; TCRdb's version includes in-frame clones alone and lacks a portion of them. The table records 250,000 to 350,000 clones, about 92% of them present only once. The germline V gene has CDR1 SEHNR and CDR2 FQNEAQ (reference sequence). Losses at the gene ends were 4 bases for V and 0 bases for J; bases not matched to a gene: 15. There are 19 residues in the CDR3. This TCR was sampled from a woman aged 25 to 45 who had recovered from COVID-19. The chain couples TRBV7-9 to TRBJ1-5; 7 positions match TRBD1. Sequencing was performed on PBMCs or T cells enriched from blood (not recorded which). CDR3 bases: TGTGCCAGCAGCTCTGGAGACAGGGAAATTTTATATAGCAATCAGCCCCAGCATTTT. Translating gives CASSSGDREILYSNQPQHF. Using reference TRBV7-9 and TRBJ1-5 for the parts outside the CDR3, the full variable domain is DTGVSQNPRHKITKRGQNVTFRCDPISEHNRLYWYRQTLGQGPEFLTYFQNEAQLEKSRLLSDRFSAERPKGSFSTLEIQRTEQGDSAMYLCASSSGDREILYSNQPQHFGDGTRLSIL.